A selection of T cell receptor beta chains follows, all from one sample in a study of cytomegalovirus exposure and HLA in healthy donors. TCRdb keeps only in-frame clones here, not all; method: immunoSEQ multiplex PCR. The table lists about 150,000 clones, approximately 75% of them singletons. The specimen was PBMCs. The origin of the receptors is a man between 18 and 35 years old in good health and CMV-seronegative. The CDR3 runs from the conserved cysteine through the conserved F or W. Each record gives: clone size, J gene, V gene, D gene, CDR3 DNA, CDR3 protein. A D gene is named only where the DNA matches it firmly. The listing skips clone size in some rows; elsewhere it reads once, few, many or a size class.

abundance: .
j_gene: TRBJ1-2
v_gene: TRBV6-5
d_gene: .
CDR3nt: TGTGCCAGCACAACCGGGGTCTATGGCTACACCTTC
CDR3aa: CASTTGVYGYTF

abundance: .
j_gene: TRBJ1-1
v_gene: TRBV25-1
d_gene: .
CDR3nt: TGTGCCAGCGAGCAGCCGGGGGGGAGCACTGAAGCTTTCTTT
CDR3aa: CASEQPGGSTEAFF

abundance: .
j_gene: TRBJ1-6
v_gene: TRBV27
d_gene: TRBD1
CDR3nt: TGTGCCAGCAGCTTACAGGGGCTCTCCTATAATTCACCCCTCCACTTT
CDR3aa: CASSLQGLSYNSPLHF

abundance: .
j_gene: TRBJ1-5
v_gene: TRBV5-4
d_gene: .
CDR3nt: TGTGCCAGCTCGACAGACTTAAATCAGCCCCAGCATTTT
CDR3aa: CASSTDLNQPQHF

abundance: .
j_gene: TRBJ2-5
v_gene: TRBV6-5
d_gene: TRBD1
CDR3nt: TGTGCCAGCAGTTACTCGACAGGGCAAAAGACCCAGTACTTC
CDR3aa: CASSYSTGQKTQYF

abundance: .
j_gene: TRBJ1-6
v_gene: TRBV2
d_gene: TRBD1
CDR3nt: TGTGCCAGCAGCGCGACAGGGAATAATTCACCCCTCCACTTT
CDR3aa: CASSATGNNSPLHF

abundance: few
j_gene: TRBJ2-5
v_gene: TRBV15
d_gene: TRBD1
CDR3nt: TGTGCCACCGGACAGGGGCCCCAAGAGACCCAGTACTTC
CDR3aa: CATGQGPQETQYF

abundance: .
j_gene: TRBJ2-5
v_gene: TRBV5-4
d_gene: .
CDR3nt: TGTGCCAGCAGCGTCGGACAGCTGACTCAAGAGACCCAGTACTTC
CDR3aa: CASSVGQLTQETQYF

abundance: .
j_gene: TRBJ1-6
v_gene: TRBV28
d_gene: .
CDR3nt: TGTGCCAGCAGTATTAGGGGTTGGAATTCACCCCTCCACTTT
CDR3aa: CASSIRGWNSPLHF

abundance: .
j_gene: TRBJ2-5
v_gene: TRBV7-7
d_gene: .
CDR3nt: TGTGCTAGCAGCTTATCCTCCTTGGAGACCCAGTACTTC
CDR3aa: CASSLSSLETQYF

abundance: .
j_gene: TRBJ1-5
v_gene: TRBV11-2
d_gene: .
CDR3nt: TGTGCCAGCAGCTCCTCGGGGTTCAATCAGCCCCAGCATTTT
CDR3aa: CASSSSGFNQPQHF

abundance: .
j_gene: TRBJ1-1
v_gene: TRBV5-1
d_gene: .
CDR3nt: TGCGCCAGCAGCTTGGGACAGCCTTTGAACACTGAAGCTTTCTTT
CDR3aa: CASSLGQPLNTEAFF

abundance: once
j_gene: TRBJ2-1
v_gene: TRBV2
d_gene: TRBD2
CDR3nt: TGTGCCAGCAGTTCACCGGGACTAGCGGGGAAAAATGAGCAGTTCTTC
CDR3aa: CASSSPGLAGKNEQFF

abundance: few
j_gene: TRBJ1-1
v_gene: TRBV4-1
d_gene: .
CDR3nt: TGCGCCAGCAGCCAAGTCGGAGGGGCGTCCGAAGCTTTCTTT
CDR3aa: CASSQVGGASEAFF

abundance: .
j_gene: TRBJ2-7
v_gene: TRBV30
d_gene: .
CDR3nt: TGTGCCTGGAGAAGTGCAGGGTATAGCTACGAGCAGTACTTC
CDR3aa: CAWRSAGYSYEQYF

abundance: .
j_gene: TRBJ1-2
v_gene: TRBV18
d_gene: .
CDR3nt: TGTGCCAGCTCACCGCCTGCGCCATATGGCTACACCTTC
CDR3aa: CASSPPAPYGYTF

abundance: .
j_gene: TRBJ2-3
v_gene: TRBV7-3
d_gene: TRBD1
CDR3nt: TGTGCCAGCAGCTTAGGGGGACAGCTCACAGATACGCAGTATTTT
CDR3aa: CASSLGGQLTDTQYF

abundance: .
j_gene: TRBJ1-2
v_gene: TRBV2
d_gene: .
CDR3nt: TGTGCCAGCAGGATGACTGATTATGGCTACACCTTC
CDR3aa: CASRMTDYGYTF

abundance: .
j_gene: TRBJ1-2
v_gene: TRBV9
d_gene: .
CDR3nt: TGTGCCAGCAGCGCGGGAATGCGACCTCCCACCTTTGACGAGGAAAACTATGGCTACACCTTC
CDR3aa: CASSAGMRPPTFDEENYGYTF

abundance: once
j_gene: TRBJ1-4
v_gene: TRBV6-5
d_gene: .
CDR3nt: TGTGCCAGCAGTTACAAGCTGAATGAAAAACTGTTTTTT
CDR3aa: CASSYKLNEKLFF

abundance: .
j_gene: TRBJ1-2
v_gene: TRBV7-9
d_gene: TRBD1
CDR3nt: TGTGCCAGCAGCTCTACTTCAGGGGGCGGCTACACCTTC
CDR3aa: CASSSTSGGGYTF

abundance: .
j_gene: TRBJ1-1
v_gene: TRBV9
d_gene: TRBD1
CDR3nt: TGTGCCAGCAGCGTAGGGGGACAGGGGGTTAAAGCTTTCTTT
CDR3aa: CASSVGGQGVKAFF

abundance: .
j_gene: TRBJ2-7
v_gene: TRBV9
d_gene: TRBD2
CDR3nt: TGTGCCAGCAGCGCGGGAGGCTCCTACGAGCAGTACTTC
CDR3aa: CASSAGGSYEQYF

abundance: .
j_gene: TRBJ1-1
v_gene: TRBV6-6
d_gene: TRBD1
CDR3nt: TGTGCCAGCAGTTACGGTGGGACAGGGATGAACACTGAAGCTTTCTTT
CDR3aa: CASSYGGTGMNTEAFF

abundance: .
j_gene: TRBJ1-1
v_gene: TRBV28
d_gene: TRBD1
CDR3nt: TGTGCCAGCAGTGCTGGGGACAGGTCGAACACTGAAGCTTTCTTT
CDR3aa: CASSAGDRSNTEAFF

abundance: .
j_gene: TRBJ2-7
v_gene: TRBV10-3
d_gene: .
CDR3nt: TGTGCCATCAGACCTACCGGGACACCATTTTCCTACGAGCAGTACTTC
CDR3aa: CAIRPTGTPFSYEQYF

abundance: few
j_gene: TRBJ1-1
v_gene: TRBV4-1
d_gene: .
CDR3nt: TGCGCCAGCAGCCAACAGTCTGAGAACACTGAAGCTTTCTTT
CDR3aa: CASSQQSENTEAFF

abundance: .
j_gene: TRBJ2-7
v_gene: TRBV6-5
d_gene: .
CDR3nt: TGTGCCAGCACCATCGGGGGTGGCTACGAGCAGTACTTC
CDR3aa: CASTIGGGYEQYF

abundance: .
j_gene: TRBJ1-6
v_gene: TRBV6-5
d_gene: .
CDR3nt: TGTGCCAGCAGTTACGGCCTTGGACAGAGATATTCACCCCTCCACTTT
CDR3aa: CASSYGLGQRYSPLHF

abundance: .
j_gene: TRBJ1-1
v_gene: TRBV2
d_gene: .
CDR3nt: TGTGCCAGCAGTGCGCAGAGGTTGGAAACCACTGAAGCTTTCTTT
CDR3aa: CASSAQRLETTEAFF

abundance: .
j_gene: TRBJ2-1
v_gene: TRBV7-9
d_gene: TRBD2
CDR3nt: TGTGCCAGCAGCGTGACTAGCGGGAGGTACAATGAGCAGTTCTTC
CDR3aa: CASSVTSGRYNEQFF

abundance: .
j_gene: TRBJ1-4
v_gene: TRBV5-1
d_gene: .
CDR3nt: TGCGCCAGCAGTTCACGGACTGGAACTAATGAAAAACTGTTTTTT
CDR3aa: CASSSRTGTNEKLFF